Listed below are T cell receptor beta chains from one sample, sequenced in a study of shared clonotypes between healthy human individuals. Clones were read by immunoSEQ multiplex PCR, and TCRdb kept only the in-frame ones, dropping some. The top ten clones hold under 11% of a sample with some 300,000 clones, about 73% of them seen once. Sequenced material: memory CD4+ T cells sorted from blood. The origin of the receptors is a man aged 25-45 years in good health. The CDR3 runs from the conserved cysteine through the conserved F or W. Each record gives: J gene, CDR3 length, V gene, CDR3 protein.

TRBJ1-5,19,TRBV11-3,CASSLVMGTEGDSNQPQHF
TRBJ1-2,13,TRBV5-1,CASPCRVLYGYTF
TRBJ2-7,18,TRBV11-3,CAIPRLATTGTGTYEQYF
TRBJ1-2,16,TRBV7-8,CASSPHGGQAKGGYTF
TRBJ2-5,15,TRBV14,CASSHGQGGRVTQYF
TRBJ2-5,16,TRBV4-2,CASSHSTGTGQETQYF
TRBJ1-6,14,TRBV6-1,CASSESYRGTPLHF
TRBJ2-5,12,TRBV19,CASSPSQETQYF
TRBJ2-2,15,TRBV5-1,CASSQKTGYTGELFF
TRBJ2-1,14,TRBV2,CASSARPGLAGVFF
TRBJ2-4,14,TRBV5-8,CASSLDAGYNIQYF
TRBJ2-3,12,TRBV19,CASIGVASPQYF
TRBJ2-3,16,TRBV7-6,CASSLASGRITDTQYF
TRBJ1-2,15,TRBV27,CASSPENRKIWRYTF
TRBJ2-7,13,TRBV29-1,CSVGTSGSYEQYF
TRBJ2-7,12,TRBV7-2,CASSHTAYEQYF
TRBJ2-3,15,TRBV5-4,CASSLVTSGSDTQYF
TRBJ1-2,14,TRBV5-4,CASSLRDGNYGYTF
TRBJ2-2,14,TRBV5-1,CASEWGFNTGELFF
TRBJ2-5,12,TRBV10-2,CASSPSQETQYF
TRBJ2-4,13,TRBV14,CASSPRVAGIQYF
TRBJ2-7,13,TRBV7-8,CASSLDSGYEQYF
TRBJ1-5,15,TRBV28,CASRQGALSNQPQHF
TRBJ1-4,14,TRBV2,CASGTTGTNEKLFF
TRBJ2-4,18,TRBV28,CASNPPRFRGLHKNIQYF
TRBJ1-2,13,TRBV28,CASSGGDNYGYTF
TRBJ2-7,13,TRBV28,CASSLQRSYEQYF
TRBJ2-7,12,TRBV18,CASSPSNYEQYF
TRBJ2-3,15,TRBV6-5,CASLGGGATPDTQYF
TRBJ2-7,13,TRBV7-9,CASSPGTRNEQYF
TRBJ1-6,16,TRBV5-1,CASSSTTGMVNSPLHF
TRBJ2-2,16,TRBV9,CASSVSPQLLTGELFF
TRBJ2-7,15,TRBV5-4,CASSLLSSGPYEQYF
TRBJ2-7,15,TRBV6-1,CASSAILGSSYEQYF
TRBJ2-7,12,TRBV27,CASSLVGHEQYF
TRBJ1-5,14,TRBV6-6,CASSYSRGNQPQHF
TRBJ1-5,15,TRBV2,CASSEVWGADQPQHF
TRBJ2-1,15,TRBV6-1,CASSEVWSGAAEQFF
TRBJ2-3,15,TRBV10-1,CASSEMRGSTDTQYF
TRBJ2-7,17,TRBV9,CASSPYGVGRSGYEQYF
TRBJ1-6,16,TRBV11-2,CASSFPGAGPNSPLHF
TRBJ2-1,12,TRBV10-3,CAISELNNEQFF
TRBJ1-2,14,TRBV25-1,CASSEGSGAKGYTF
TRBJ1-1,14,TRBV2,CASTEQGAGTEAFF
TRBJ2-5,11,TRBV2,CASSEFETQYF
TRBJ1-1,14,TRBV28,CASSLSFEGERAFF
TRBJ1-2,13,TRBV2,CASSVYQGDGYTF
TRBJ2-3,16,TRBV5-1,CASSSLAGRSTDTQYF
TRBJ1-1,13,TRBV14,CASSQLRNTEAFF
TRBJ2-3,16,TRBV7-9,CASSSGLAGPTDTQYF
TRBJ1-6,14,TRBV6-1,CASSLTADNSPLHF
TRBJ2-1,15,TRBV29-1,CSVSGAPGSYNEQFF
TRBJ2-7,14,TRBV30,CAWSVSGGPYEQYF
TRBJ2-2,15,TRBV7-3,CASSLQGTGAGELFF
TRBJ2-4,15,TRBV11-2,CASSLDQGPFFIQYF
TRBJ2-7,13,TRBV5-4,CASSLDRADEQYF
TRBJ2-3,16,TRBV9,CASSVLQGTSTDTQYF
TRBJ2-2,14,TRBV5-1,CASRRETDTGELFF
TRBJ2-3,13,TRBV5-1,CASSLGAADTQYF